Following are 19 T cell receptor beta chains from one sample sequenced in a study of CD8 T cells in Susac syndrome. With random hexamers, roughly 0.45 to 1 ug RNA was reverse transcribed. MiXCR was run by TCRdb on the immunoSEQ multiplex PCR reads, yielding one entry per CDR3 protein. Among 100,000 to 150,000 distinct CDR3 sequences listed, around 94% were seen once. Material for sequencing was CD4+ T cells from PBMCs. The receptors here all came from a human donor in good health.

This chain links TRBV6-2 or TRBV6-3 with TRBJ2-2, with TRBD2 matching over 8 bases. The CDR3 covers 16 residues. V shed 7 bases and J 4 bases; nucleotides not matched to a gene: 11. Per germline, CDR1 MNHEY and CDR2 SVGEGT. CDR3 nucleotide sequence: TGTGCCAGCAAACTTTCAACGGGAGGGGGCACCGGGGAGCTGTTTTTT. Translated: CASKLSTGGGTGELFF.

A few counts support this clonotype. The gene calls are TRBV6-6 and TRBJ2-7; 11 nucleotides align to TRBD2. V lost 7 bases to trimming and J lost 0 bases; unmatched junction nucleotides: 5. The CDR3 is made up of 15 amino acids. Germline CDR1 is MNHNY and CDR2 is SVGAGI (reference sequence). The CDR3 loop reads CASTRLAGSSYEQYF. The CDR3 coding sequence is TGTGCCAGCACTCGACTAGCGGGAAGCTCCTACGAGCAGTACTTC.

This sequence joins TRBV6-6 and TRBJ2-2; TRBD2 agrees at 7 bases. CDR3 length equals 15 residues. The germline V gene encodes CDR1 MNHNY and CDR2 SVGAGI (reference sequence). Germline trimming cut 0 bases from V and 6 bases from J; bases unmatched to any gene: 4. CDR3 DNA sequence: TGTGCCAGCAGTTACTCGCGGGGGAGGCCCGGGGAGCTGTTTTTT. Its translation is CASSYSRGRPGELFF.

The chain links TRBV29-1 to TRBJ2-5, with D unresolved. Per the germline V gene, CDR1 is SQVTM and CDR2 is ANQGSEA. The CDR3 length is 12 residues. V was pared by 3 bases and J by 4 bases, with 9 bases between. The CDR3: CSVDLGLETQYF. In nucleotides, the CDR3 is TGCAGCGTTGATTTGGGGTTAGAGACCCAGTACTTC. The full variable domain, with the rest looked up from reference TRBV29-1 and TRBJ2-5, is SAVISQKPSRDICQRGTSLTIQCQVDSQVTMMFWYRQQPGQSLTLIATANQGSEATYESGFVIDKFPISRPNLTFSTLTVSNMSPEDSSIYLCSVDLGLETQYFGPGTRLLVL.

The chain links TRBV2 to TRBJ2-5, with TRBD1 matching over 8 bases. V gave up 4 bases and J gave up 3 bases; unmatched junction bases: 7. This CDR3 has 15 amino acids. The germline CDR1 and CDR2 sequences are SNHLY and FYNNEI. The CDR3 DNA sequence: TGTGCCAGCAGTGCCGGCAGGGGGCGAAAAGAGACCCAGTACTTC. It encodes CASSAGRGRKETQYF.

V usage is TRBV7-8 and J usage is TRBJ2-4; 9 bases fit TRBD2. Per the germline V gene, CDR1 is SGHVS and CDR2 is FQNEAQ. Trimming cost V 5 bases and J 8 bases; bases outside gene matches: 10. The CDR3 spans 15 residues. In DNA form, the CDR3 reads TGTGCCAGCAGCCCGTTTCTGGCGGGAGGGGACATTCAGTACTTC. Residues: CASSPFLAGGDIQYF.

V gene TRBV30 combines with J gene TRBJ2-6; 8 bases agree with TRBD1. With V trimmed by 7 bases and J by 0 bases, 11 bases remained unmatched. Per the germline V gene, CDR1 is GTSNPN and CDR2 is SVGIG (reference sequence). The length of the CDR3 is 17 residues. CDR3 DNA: TGTGCCTCGGGACAGGCCCACACACTCTCTGGGGCCAACGTCCTGACTTTC. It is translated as CASGQAHTLSGANVLTF.

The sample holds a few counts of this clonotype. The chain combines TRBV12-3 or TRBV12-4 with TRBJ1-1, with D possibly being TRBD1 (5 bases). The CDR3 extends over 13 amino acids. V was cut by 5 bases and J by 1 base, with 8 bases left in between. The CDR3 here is CASSVGRNTEAFF. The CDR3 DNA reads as TGTGCCAGCAGTGTGGGACGGAACACTGAAGCTTTCTTT.

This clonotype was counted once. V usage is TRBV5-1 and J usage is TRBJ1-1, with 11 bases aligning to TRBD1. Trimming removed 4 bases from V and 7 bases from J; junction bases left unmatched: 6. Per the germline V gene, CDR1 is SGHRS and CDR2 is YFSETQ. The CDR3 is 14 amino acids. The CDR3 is CASSPGQGEGEAFF. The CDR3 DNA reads TGCGCCAGCAGCCCGGGACAGGGGGAGGGTGAAGCTTTCTTT.

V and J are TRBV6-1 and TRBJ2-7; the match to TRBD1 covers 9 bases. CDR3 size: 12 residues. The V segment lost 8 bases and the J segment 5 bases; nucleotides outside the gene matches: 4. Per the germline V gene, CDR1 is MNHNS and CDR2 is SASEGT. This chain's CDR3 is CASGTGFNEQYF. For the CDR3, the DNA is TGTGCCAGCGGGACAGGGTTCAACGAGCAGTACTTC.

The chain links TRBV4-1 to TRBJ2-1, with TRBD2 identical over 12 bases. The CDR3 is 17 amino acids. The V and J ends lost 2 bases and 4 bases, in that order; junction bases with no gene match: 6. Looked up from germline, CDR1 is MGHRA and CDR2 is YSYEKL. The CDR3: CASSQPRGLAGYNEQFF. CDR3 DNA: TGCGCCAGCAGCCAACCGCGCGGACTAGCGGGATACAATGAGCAGTTCTTC.

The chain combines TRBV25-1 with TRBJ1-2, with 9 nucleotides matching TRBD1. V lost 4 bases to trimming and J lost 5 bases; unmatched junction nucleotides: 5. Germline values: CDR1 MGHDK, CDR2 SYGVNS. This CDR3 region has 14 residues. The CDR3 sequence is CASSVGTGNYGYTF. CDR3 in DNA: TGTGCCAGCAGTGTCGGGACAGGGAATTATGGCTACACCTTC.

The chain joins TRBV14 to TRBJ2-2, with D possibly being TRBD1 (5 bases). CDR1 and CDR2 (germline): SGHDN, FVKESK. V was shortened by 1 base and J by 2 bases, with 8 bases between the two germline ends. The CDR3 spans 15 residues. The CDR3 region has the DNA TGTGCCAGCAGCCAAGTGAGGACAAACACCGGGGAGCTGTTTTTT. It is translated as CASSQVRTNTGELFF. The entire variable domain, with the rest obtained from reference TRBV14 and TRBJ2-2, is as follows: EAGVTQFPSHSVIEKGQTVTLRCDPISGHDNLYWYRRVMGKEIKFLLHFVKESKQDESGMPNNRFLAERTGGTYSTLKVQPAELEDSGVYFCASSQVRTNTGELFFGEGSRLTVL.

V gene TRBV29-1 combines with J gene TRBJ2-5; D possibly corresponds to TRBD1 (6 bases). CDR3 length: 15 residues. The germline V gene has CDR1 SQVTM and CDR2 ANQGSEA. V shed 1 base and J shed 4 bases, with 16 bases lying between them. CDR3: CSVEGGTSPTETQYF. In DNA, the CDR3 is TGCAGCGTTGAAGGTGGGACATCACCAACAGAGACCCAGTACTTC.

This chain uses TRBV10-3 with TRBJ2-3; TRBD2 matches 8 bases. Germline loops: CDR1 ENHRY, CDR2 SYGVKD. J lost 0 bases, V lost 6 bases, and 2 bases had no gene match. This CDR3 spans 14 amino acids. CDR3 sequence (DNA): TGTGCCATCAGCCCTAGCGGGAGCACAGATACGCAGTATTTT. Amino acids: CAISPSGSTDTQYF.

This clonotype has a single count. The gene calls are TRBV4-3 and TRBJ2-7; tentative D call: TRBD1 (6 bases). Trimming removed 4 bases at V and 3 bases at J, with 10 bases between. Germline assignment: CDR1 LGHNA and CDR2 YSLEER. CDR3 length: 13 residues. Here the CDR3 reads CASSPRQDYEQYF. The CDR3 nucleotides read TGCGCCAGCAGCCCTAGACAGGACTACGAGCAGTACTTC.

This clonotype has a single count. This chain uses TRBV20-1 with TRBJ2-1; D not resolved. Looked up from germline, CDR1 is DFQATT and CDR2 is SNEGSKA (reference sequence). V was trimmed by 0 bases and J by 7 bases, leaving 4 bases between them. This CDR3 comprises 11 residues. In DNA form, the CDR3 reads TGCAGTGCTAGAGAAGATAATGAGCAGTTCTTC. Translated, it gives CSAREDNEQFF.

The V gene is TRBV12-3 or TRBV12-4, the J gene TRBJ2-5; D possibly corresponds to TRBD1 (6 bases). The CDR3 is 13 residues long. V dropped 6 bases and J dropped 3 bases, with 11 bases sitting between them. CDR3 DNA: TGTGCCAGCAGCAGGGACACCGAAGAGACCCAGTACTTC. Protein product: CASSRDTEETQYF.

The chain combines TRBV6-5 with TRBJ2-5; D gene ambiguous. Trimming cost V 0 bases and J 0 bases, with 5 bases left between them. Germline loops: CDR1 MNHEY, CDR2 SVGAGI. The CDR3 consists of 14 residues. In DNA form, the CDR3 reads TGTGCCAGCAGTTACTCAAGGGACCAAGAGACCCAGTACTTC. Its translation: CASSYSRDQETQYF.